This T cell receptor (beta chain) was sequenced for a study of T cells in Graves' hyperthyroidism and ophthalmopathy. Amplification of TCR beta CDR3 regions was performed using RNA transcripts as template. The HTBI set primed first-round TCR CDR3 RT-PCR. TCRdb reanalysed the multiplex PCR reads using MiXCR and keeps one entry per CDR3 protein. The sample lists around 370,000 distinct CDR3 sequences, around 20% seen once, with less than 45% in the top ten. A few counts support this clonotype. The germline gives CDR1 SGDLS, CDR2 YYNGEE. The CDR3 covers 15 residues. The ends were cut back, 0 bases at V and 9 bases at J, with 16 bases in the middle.

The receptor comes from a young man with Graves' ophthalmopathy. The rearrangement uses TRBV9 and TRBJ2-1, with a weak D call TRBD2 (5 bases). The sequenced sample consisted of blood. The CDR3 region has the DNA TGTGCCAGCAGCGTAGGGAGCCGGACCGGAGGTGAGCAGTTCTTC. Translation gives CASSVGSRTGGEQFF.